This T cell receptor (beta chain) was recovered during a study of cytomegalovirus exposure and HLA in healthy donors. Study details: The 100 to 150 validation repertoires used the same platform as the roughly 610 first-cohort repertoires, a later analysis reported.

Trimming left V 4 bases short and J 2 bases short, with 11 bases between. This CDR3 has 14 residues. The germline gives CDR1 LGHNA, CDR2 YSLEER. Assay: immunoSEQ multiplex PCR; the TCRdb copy retains only in-frame clones and omits some. The sample has approximately 76,000 clones; 94% are singletons. This clone has only one observation. Its antigen is unidentified. Study results and caveats: TCR clusters originating in the first cohort tended to co-occur in the 120 validation repertoires, according to a later analysis. Cytomegalovirus association was assigned to around 150 TCR beta chains.

Sequenced input: PBMCs. The receptor was isolated from a woman under 30 in good health and CMV-seronegative. The chain uses TRBV4-3 and TRBJ1-1, with a weak D call TRBD1 (5 bases). The CDR3 DNA follows: TGCGCCAGCAGCCCCCCCGGGGGAAACACTGAAGCTTTCTTT. This gives the protein CASSPPGGNTEAFF.